This record covers a single T cell receptor beta chain. Profiled with immunoSEQ multiplex PCR; TCRdb holds only in-frame clones, not every one. The data contain approximately 80,000 clones, 98% of them singletons. The sample originates from a study of technical replicates of blood from a handful of donors. Germline V gives CDR1 SGHNT, CDR2 YYREEE (reference sequence). V trimming: 4 bases; J trimming: 1 base; junction bases outside the gene matches: 6. CDR3 length: 17 residues. The sample was T cells isolated from PBMCs. This receptor was taken from a human donor in good health. The V call is TRBV5-4, the J call TRBJ1-6; 9 bases fit TRBD1. The CDR3: CASSAGTGSSYNSPLHF. CDR3 bases: TGTGCCAGCAGCGCCGGGACAGGGAGTTCCTATAATTCACCCCTCCACTTT.